Sequencing of this T cell receptor beta chain was carried out in a study of blood T cell repertoires in COVID-19. The CDR3 loop spans 15 amino acids. In germline, CDR1 is LNHDA, CDR2 SQIVND (reference sequence). Trimming took 4 bases from V and 4 from J; bases not matched to a gene: 5. In the original workflow: Amplified reference gene primers provided the basis for estimating nucleated cell counts. Method: immunoSEQ multiplex PCR; TCRdb's copy keeps in-frame clones and lacks some. Clonal size and the V and J genes are those of that table, whereas D and trimming came from the DNA. The table has roughly 250,000 clones, about 80% seen once.

The sequenced sample consisted of peripheral blood. V is TRBV19 and J is TRBJ2-3; 10 positions agree with TRBD2. The sequence was collected from a human donor in a cohort sampled during active COVID-19. This CDR3 is CASSTPSGGSDTQYF. DNA of the CDR3: TGTGCCAGTAGTACCCCTAGCGGGGGTTCAGATACGCAGTATTTT.